The 20 T cell receptor beta chains below all came from one sample that was sequenced in a study of CD8+CD57+ T cells in acquired aplastic anemia. Genomic DNA, serving as template, underwent TCR beta VDJ and CDR3 profiling. TCRdb re-called the reads with MiXCR, one entry per CDR3 protein. The sample lists 260,000 or so distinct CDR3 sequences; around half were seen once. By flow cytometry, patients selected for sequencing had shown an expansion of CD8+CD57+ cells. Sequencing input: sorted CD4+, CD8+, or CD8+CD57+ T cells (not recorded which) from PBMCs. The receptors originated from a human donor with aplastic anemia.

This clonotype was seen a handful of times. V and J are TRBV12-3 or TRBV12-4 and TRBJ1-4; D not certain. Trimming left V 2 bases short and J 11 bases short, with 15 bases between. This CDR3 is built from 14 residues. The CDR3 is CASSLSASDGKLFF. In nucleotides, the CDR3 is TGTGCCAGCAGTTTATCTGCGAGTGATGGGAAACTGTTTTTT.

This clonotype was seen a handful of times. The chain couples TRBV6-2 or TRBV6-3 to TRBJ1-1; D is perhaps TRBD1 (6 bases). There are 13 residues in the CDR3. Trimming removed 6 bases from V and 4 bases from J, with 12 bases in between. Germline CDR1 MNHEY, CDR2 SVGEGT. CDR3 in DNA: TGTGCCAGCAGCATTGACAGGCCCACTGAAGCTTTCTTT. This sequence encodes CASSIDRPTEAFF.

About this clonotype: At one end the junction does not follow the germline gene, possibly because of a read error. The J gene is TRBJ2-7, the V gene TRBV25-1, with D perhaps assigned TRBD1 or TRBD2 (5 bases each). Germline lookup yields CDR1 MGHDK and CDR2 SYGVNS. The CDR3 is 14 residues long. This CDR3 reads CASSERGSHYEQCF. CDR3 DNA: TGTGCCAGCAGTGAACGGGGCAGTCACTACGAGCAGTGCTTC.

This clonotype was seen more than once but under ten times. The V call is TRBV19, the J call TRBJ2-7; maybe TRBD1 (6 bases). This CDR3 is built from 13 residues. Germline assignment: CDR1 LNHDA and CDR2 SQIVND (reference sequence). Trimming stripped 4 bases from V and 6 bases from J, with 13 bases between. CDR3 sequence reads: CASSTSSRGEQYF. CDR3 DNA sequence: TGTGCCAGTAGTACCTCATCCAGGGGCGAGCAGTACTTC.

Of note for this clonotype: A much bigger clone sits one base away, suggesting this may be a read error. CDR3 amino acids: CASSFPLTGGGARDGELFF. In nucleotides, the CDR3 is TGTGCCAGCAGCTTCCCCTTGACTGGCGGGGGGGCCCGGGACGGGGAGCTGTTTTTT. The chain is built from TRBV7-8 and TRBJ2-2; 9 bases match TRBD2. The germline gives CDR1 SGHVS, CDR2 FQNEAQ. V lost 3 bases, J lost 7 bases, and 18 bases stayed unmatched. The CDR3 runs to 19 residues.

This clonotype came up a few times. This chain uses TRBV7-9 with TRBJ2-4; tentative D call: TRBD2 (6 bases). The CDR3 is 15 amino acids. Germline V gene data show CDR1 as SEHNR and CDR2 as FQNEAQ (reference sequence). The V end lost 2 bases, the J end lost 2 bases, and 10 bases lay between the germline ends. CDR3 DNA sequence: TGTGCCAGCAGCTTACCGGGAGTTTCCAAAAACATTCAGTACTTC. Protein product: CASSLPGVSKNIQYF.

With respect to this clonotype: A junction boundary mismatches the germline segment, possibly from a read error. The CDR3 DNA sequence: TGTGCCTGGAGTAGGTCTGTGACGCATTATGGCTACGCCTTC. It specifies CAWSRSVTHYGYAF. The chain uses TRBV30 and TRBJ1-2; D remains unclear. The CDR3 extends over 14 amino acids. Germline V gene data show CDR1 as GTSNPN and CDR2 as SVGIG (reference sequence). Full variable domain (rest looked up from reference TRBV30 and TRBJ1-2): SQTIHQWPATLVQPVGSPLSLECTVEGTSNPNLYWYRQAAGRGLQLLFYSVGIGQISSEVPQNLSASRPQDRQFILSSKKLLLSDSGFYLCAWSRSVTHYGYAFGSGTRLTVV.

The chain couples TRBV7-9 to TRBJ2-5; tentatively, D is TRBD2 (5 bases). This CDR3 is 13 amino acids long. Trimming shortened V by 5 bases and J by 4 bases, and 11 bases separated the two germline ends. CDR1 SEHNR and CDR2 FQNEAQ come from the germline V gene (reference sequence). The CDR3 reads CASSPRDVETQYF. The CDR3 DNA sequence: TGTGCCAGCAGCCCCCGGGATGTAGAGACCCAGTACTTC. Combining the CDR3 with reference TRBV7-9 and TRBJ2-5 gives the whole variable domain DTGVSQNPRHKITKRGQNVTFRCDPISEHNRLYWYRQTLGQGPEFLTYFQNEAQLEKSRLLSDRFSAERPKGSFSTLEIQRTEQGDSAMYLCASSPRDVETQYFGPGTRLLVL.

This clonotype was detected ten times or more. The V gene is TRBV9, the J gene TRBJ1-5; no reliable D call. Germline V gene sequence: CDR1 SGDLS, CDR2 YYNGEE. The CDR3 consists of 15 residues. V lost 5 bases and J lost 6, with 18 bases in between. The DNA for the CDR3 is TGTGCCAGCAGTCGGTCGGGCGGCCACGCTCAGCCCCAGCATTTT. As protein: CASSRSGGHAQPQHF.

The chain employs TRBV15 and TRBJ2-3, with 8 bases identical to TRBD2. Looked up from germline, CDR1 is LNHNV and CDR2 is YYDKDF (reference sequence). With V trimmed by 5 bases and J by 3 bases, 7 bases remained unmatched. The CDR3 has 15 residues. CDR3 sequence: CATSVYGGETDTQYF. CDR3 coding DNA: TGTGCCACCAGCGTCTACGGGGGGGAGACAGATACGCAGTATTTT.

This clonotype was observed a few times. The chain combines TRBV18 with TRBJ1-3; D ambiguous. This CDR3 comprises 15 residues. Germline V lookup: CDR1 KGHSH, CDR2 LQKENI. V was cut by 3 bases and J by 0 bases, with 9 bases left in between. DNA for the CDR3: TGTGCCAGCTCACCCGCCGATATCTCTGGAAACACCATATATTTT. As protein: CASSPADISGNTIYF. The whole variable domain, filled in from reference TRBV18 and TRBJ1-3, reads NAGVMQNPRHLVRRRGQEARLRCSPMKGHSHVYWYRQLPEEGLKFMVYLQKENIIDESGMPKERFSAEFPKEGPSILRIQQVVRGDSAAYFCASSPADISGNTIYFGEGSWLTVV.

This clonotype has ten or more counts. Germline and junction disagree at one end, which may indicate a read error. The chain uses TRBV24-1 and TRBJ2-7, with D perhaps TRBD1 (6 bases). CDR1 is KGHDR and CDR2 is SFDVKD in the germline V gene. The CDR3 runs 13 residues. The CDR3 loop is CATSEGPGRTGFF. The CDR3, as DNA: TGTGCCACCAGTGAGGGTCCCGGTAGAACAGGGTTTTTC.

V is TRBV7-2 and J is TRBJ2-7; D might be TRBD2 (5 bases). Trimming left V 8 bases short and J 5 bases short, with 25 bases between. The germline V gene encodes CDR1 SGHTA and CDR2 FQGNSA. The CDR3 length is 16 residues. CDR3 coding DNA: TGTGCCAGCTCACCAGGCGGGCCGGTCCGACGGGACGAGCAGTACGTC. Protein sequence: CASSPGGPVRRDEQYV.

The chain couples TRBV5-1 to TRBJ1-6, with a possible D match to TRBD1 (5 bases). The ends were cut back, 1 base at V and 3 bases at J, with 14 bases in the middle. This CDR3 is built from 17 residues. CDR1 and CDR2 from the germline V gene are SGHRS and YFSETQ. This CDR3 is CASSLRPGVNYNSPLHF. The CDR3 region has the DNA TGCGCCAGCAGCTTGCGGCCGGGGGTGAACTATAATTCACCCCTCCACTTT.

The table lists this clonotype with a few counts. A much larger clone lies one base from this, so it may be a read error. V usage is TRBV25-1 and J usage is TRBJ2-4, with D maybe TRBD2 (6 bases). There are 15 residues in the CDR3. Germline CDR1 MGHDK, CDR2 SYGVNS. This chain's CDR3 is CASSEYGGAKNTQYF. The CDR3 DNA follows: TGTGCCAGCAGTGAATACGGAGGGGCCAAAAACACTCAGTACTTC.

This chain uses TRBV5-1 with TRBJ2-1; 12 nucleotides align to TRBD2. Germline V gene sequence: CDR1 SGHRS, CDR2 YFSETQ. Germline trimming cut 3 bases from V and 8 bases from J; bases unmatched to any gene: 3. The CDR3 totals 14 residues. CDR3 amino acids: CASSSSGGAYEQFF. In DNA, the CDR3 is TGCGCCAGCAGCTCTAGCGGGGGGGCGTATGAGCAGTTCTTC.

The sample holds a few counts of this clonotype. The chain is built from TRBV6-2 or TRBV6-3 and TRBJ2-5; D is ambiguous. CDR3 length equals 13 residues. The V gene's germline CDR1 is MNHEY and CDR2 SVGEGT. The germline V and J ends were trimmed by 5 bases and 1 base, with 8 bases remaining between them. The CDR3 loop is CASSPQAQETQYF. The CDR3, as DNA: TGTGCCAGCAGTCCTCAGGCCCAAGAGACCCAGTACTTC.

The count of this clonotype is one. The CDR3 DNA follows: TGTGCCAGCAGTGAGGGAAGCGACTATCATGCCCAGCATTTT. This codes for CASSEGSDYHAQHF. The chain has TRBV2 and TRBJ1-5; D unclear. Germline V gene data show CDR1 as SNHLY and CDR2 as FYNNEI. V was shortened by 3 bases and J by 11 bases, with 17 bases between the two germline ends. There are 14 residues in the CDR3.

This clonotype was recorded at least ten times. The V call is TRBV20-1, the J call TRBJ2-5; 9 nucleotides agree with TRBD1. Losses at the gene ends were 3 bases for V and 5 bases for J; bases not matched to a gene: 7. This CDR3 has 14 residues. The V gene's germline CDR1 is DFQATT and CDR2 SNEGSKA (reference sequence). CDR3 protein: CSARDRGDLETQYF. CDR3 coding DNA: TGCAGTGCTAGGGACAGGGGAGATCTTGAGACCCAGTACTTC.

This clonotype was seen many times. The V and J genes are TRBV5-5 and TRBJ1-1; D unresolved. CDR1 is SGHKS, CDR2 YYEKEE, per germline (reference sequence). The V gene lost 4 bases and the J gene lost 6 bases, with 19 bases spanning the gap. This CDR3 contains 15 residues. CDR3 sequence reads: CASSRGAIQSAEAFF. The CDR3 nucleotides are TGTGCCAGCAGCCGCGGAGCCATCCAATCGGCTGAAGCTTTCTTT. Full variable domain (missing parts from reference TRBV5-5 and TRBJ1-1): DAGVTQSPTHLIKTRGQQVTLRCSPISGHKSVSWYQQVLGQGPQFIFQYYEKEERGRGNFPDRFSARQFPNYSSELNVNALLLGDSALYLCASSRGAIQSAEAFFGQGTRLTVV.